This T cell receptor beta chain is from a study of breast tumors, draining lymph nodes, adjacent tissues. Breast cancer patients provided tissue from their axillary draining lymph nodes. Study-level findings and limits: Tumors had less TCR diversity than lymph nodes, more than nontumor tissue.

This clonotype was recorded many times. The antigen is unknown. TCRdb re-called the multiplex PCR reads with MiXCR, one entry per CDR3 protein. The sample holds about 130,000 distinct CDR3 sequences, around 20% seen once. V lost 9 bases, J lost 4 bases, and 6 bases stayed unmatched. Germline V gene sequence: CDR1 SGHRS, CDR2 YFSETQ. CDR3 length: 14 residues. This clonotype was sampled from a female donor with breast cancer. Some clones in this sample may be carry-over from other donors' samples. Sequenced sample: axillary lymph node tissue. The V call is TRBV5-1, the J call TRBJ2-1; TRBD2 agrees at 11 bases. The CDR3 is CATGLAGPYNEQFF. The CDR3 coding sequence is TGCGCCACCGGACTAGCGGGCCCTTACAATGAGCAGTTCTTC.